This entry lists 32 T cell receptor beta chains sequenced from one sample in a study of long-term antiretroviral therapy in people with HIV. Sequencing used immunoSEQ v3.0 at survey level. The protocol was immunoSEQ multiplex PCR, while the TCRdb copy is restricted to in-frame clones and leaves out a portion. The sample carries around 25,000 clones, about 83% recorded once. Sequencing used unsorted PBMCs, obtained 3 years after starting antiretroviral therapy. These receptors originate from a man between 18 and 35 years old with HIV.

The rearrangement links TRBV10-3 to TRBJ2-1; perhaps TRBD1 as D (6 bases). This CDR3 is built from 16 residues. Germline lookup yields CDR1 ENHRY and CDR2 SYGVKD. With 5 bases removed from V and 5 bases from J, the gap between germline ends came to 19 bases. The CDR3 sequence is CAISSEKGAGDNEQFF. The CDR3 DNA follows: TGTGCCATCAGTTCCGAAAAAGGGGCAGGGGACAATGAGCAGTTCTTC.

Here the CDR3 DNA reads TGTGCCAGCAGTCAGTATAACGCGGATAATGAAAAACTGTTTTTT. This sequence encodes CASSQYNADNEKLFF. The gene calls are TRBV28 and TRBJ1-4; D not certain. V lost 5 bases and J lost 4, with 14 bases in between. Germline V gives CDR1 MDHEN, CDR2 SYDVKM. This CDR3 is built from 15 residues.

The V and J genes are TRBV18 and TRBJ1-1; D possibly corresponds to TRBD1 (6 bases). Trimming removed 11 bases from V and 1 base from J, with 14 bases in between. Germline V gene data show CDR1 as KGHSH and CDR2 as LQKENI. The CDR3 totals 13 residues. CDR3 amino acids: CAGQGSRNTEAFF. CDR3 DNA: TGTGCCGGGCAGGGGTCGAGGAACACTGAAGCTTTCTTT.

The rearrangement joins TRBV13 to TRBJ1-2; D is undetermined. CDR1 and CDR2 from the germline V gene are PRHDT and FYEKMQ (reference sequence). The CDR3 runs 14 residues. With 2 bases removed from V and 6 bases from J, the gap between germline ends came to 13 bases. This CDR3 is CASSLFDGVDGYTF. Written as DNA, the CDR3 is TGTGCCAGCAGCTTATTCGACGGAGTAGATGGCTACACCTTC.

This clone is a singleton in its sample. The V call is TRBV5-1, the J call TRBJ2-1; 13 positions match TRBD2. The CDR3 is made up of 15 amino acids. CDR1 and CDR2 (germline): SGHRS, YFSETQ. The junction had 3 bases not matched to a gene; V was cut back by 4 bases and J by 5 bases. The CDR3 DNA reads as TGCGCCAGCAGCCCGGGACTAGCGGGGAACAATGAGCAGTTCTTC. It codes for CASSPGLAGNNEQFF.

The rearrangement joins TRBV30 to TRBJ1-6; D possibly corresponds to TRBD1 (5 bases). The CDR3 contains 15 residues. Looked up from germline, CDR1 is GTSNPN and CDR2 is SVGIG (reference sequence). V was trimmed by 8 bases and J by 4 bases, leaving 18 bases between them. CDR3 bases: TGTGCCCGTACAACAGGAGCAGGGTATAATTCACCCCTCCACTTT. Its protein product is CARTTGAGYNSPLHF.

The CDR3 DNA reads TGTGCCAGCAGCGAACTACTAGCGGGGGAAAAAGAGACCCAGTACTTC. Translating gives CASSELLAGEKETQYF. The rearrangement joins TRBV4-2 to TRBJ2-5, with 11 positions matching TRBD2. The V gene's germline CDR1 is LGHNA and CDR2 YNFKEQ. V trimming: 5 bases; J trimming: 3 bases; junction bases outside the gene matches: 8. This CDR3 is built from 16 residues.

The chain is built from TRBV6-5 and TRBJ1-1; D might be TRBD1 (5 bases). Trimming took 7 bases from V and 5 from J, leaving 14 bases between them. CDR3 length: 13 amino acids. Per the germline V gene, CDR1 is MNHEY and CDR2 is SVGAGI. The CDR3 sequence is CASTTSGGTEAFF. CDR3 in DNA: TGTGCCAGCACCACTTCTGGGGGAACTGAAGCTTTCTTT.

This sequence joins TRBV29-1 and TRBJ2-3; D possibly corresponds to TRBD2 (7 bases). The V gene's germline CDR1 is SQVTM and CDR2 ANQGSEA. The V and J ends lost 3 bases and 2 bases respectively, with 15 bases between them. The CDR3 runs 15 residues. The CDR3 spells CSVDSGGPSTDTQYF. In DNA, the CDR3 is TGCAGCGTTGATTCCGGGGGGCCTTCCACAGATACGCAGTATTTT.

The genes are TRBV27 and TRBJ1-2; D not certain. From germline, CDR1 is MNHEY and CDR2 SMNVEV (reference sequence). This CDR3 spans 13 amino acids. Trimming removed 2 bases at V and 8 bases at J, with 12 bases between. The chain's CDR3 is CASSLPGGVGYTF. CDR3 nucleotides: TGTGCCAGCAGTTTACCAGGCGGGGTCGGCTACACCTTC.

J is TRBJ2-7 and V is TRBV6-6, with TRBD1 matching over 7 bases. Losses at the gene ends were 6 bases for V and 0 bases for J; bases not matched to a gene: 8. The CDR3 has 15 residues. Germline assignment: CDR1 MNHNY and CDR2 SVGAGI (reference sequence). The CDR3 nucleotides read TGTGCCAGCAGCCTCGGGACAGCCTTCTCCTACGAGCAGTACGTC. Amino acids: CASSLGTAFSYEQYV.

CDR3: CASSQQVQETQYF. Written as DNA, the CDR3 is TGTGCCAGCAGCCAACAGGTTCAAGAGACCCAGTACTTC. The V and J genes are TRBV14 and TRBJ2-5; D call uncertain. The V gene's germline CDR1 is SGHDN and CDR2 FVKESK. Between the trimmed V and J ends, which lost 2 bases and 2 bases, there was a span of 6 bases. The CDR3 covers 13 residues. The full variable domain, its missing parts supplied by reference TRBV14 and TRBJ2-5, is EAGVTQFPSHSVIEKGQTVTLRCDPISGHDNLYWYRRVMGKEIKFLLHFVKESKQDESGMPNNRFLAERTGGTYSTLKVQPAELEDSGVYFCASSQQVQETQYFGPGTRLLVL.

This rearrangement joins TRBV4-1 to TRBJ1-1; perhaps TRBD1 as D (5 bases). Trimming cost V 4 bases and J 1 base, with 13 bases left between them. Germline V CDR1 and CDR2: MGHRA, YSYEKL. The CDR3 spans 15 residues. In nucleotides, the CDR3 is TGCGCCAGCAGCCCGTCGACGGGGCAGAACACTGAAGCTTTCTTT. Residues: CASSPSTGQNTEAFF.

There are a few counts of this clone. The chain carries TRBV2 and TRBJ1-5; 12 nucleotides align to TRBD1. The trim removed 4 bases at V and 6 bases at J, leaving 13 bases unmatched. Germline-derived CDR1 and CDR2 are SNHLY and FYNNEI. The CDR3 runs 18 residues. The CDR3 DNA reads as TGTGCCAGCAGTGTGGCGGGACAGGGGGCGCAGTCCATTCAGCCCCAGCATTTT. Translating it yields CASSVAGQGAQSIQPQHF. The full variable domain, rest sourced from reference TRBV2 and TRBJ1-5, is EPEVTQTPSHQVTQMGQEVILRCVPISNHLYFYWYRQILGQKVEFLVSFYNNEISEKSEIFDDQFSVERPDGSNFTLKIRSTKLEDSAMYFCASSVAGQGAQSIQPQHFGDGTRLSIL.

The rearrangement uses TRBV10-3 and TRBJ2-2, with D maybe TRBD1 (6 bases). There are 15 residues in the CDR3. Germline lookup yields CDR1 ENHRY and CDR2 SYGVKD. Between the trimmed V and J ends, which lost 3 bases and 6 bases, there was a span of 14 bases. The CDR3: CAISDFRGLAGELFF. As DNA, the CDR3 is TGTGCCATCAGTGACTTCAGGGGTTTGGCCGGGGAGCTGTTTTTT.

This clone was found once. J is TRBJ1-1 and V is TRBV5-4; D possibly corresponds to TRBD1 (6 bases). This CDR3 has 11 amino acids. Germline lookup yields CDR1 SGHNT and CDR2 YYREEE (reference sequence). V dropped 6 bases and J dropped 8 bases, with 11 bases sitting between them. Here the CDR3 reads CASTSGTEAFF. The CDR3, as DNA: TGTGCCAGCACTTCCGGGACAGAAGCTTTCTTT.

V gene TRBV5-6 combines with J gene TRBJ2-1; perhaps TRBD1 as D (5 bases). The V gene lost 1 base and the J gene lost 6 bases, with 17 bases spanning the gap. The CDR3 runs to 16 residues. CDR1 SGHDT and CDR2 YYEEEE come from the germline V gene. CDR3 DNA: TGTGCCAGCAGCTTGCTGGGGCCATTCAGCCCCAATGAGCAGTTCTTC. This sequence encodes CASSLLGPFSPNEQFF.

The CDR3 loop is CASSLGGPLGTYEQYF. CDR3 bases: TGTGCCAGCAGCTTGGGGGGGCCCCTTGGGACCTACGAGCAGTACTTC. The V call is TRBV5-6, the J call TRBJ2-7; possibly TRBD1 for D (6 bases). Trimming stripped 0 bases from V and 2 bases from J, with 15 bases between. CDR3 length: 16 amino acids. Germline CDR1 and CDR2: SGHDT and YYEEEE.

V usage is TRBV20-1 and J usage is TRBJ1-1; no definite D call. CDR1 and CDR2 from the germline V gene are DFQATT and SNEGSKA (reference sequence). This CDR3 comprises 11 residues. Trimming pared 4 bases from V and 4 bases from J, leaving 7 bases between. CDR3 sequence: CSAIGRTEAFF. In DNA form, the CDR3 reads TGCAGTGCTATTGGGCGCACTGAAGCTTTCTTT.

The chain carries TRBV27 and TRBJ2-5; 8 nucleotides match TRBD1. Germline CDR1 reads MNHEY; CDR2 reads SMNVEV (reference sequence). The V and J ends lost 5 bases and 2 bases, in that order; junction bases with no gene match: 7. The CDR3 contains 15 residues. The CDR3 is CASSLYTGGQETQYF. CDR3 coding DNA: TGTGCCAGCAGTCTGTACACAGGGGGGCAAGAGACCCAGTACTTC.

CDR3 bases: TGCAGCGTTGCCGGGGACCAGAGAGGCTACACCTTC. It is translated as CSVAGDQRGYTF. The chain uses TRBV29-1 and TRBJ1-2; a weak D match, TRBD1 (5 bases). The germline V gene has CDR1 SQVTM and CDR2 ANQGSEA. Trimming pared 4 bases from V and 8 bases from J, leaving 14 bases between. The CDR3 totals 12 residues.

CDR3 residues: CASSLRDGYTF. DNA of the CDR3: TGTGCCAGCAGTTTAAGGGATGGCTACACCTTC. The V call is TRBV28, the J call TRBJ1-2; no reliable D call. The CDR3 has 11 amino acids. In germline, CDR1 is MDHEN, CDR2 SYDVKM. Deletions cut 2 bases from V and 6 bases from J, with 4 bases between.

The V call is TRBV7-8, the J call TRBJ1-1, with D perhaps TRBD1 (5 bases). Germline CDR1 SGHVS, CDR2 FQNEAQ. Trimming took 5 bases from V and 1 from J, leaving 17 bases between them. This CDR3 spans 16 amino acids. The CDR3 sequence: CASSPKLGEANTEAFF. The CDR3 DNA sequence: TGTGCCAGCAGCCCCAAGCTAGGGGAGGCGAACACTGAAGCTTTCTTT.

CDR3 sequence: CASTPQGAQPVHYEQYF. The CDR3 bases are TGTGCCAGCACCCCTCAGGGGGCACAACCAGTACACTACGAGCAGTACTTC. This rearrangement joins TRBV28 to TRBJ2-7, with 8 nucleotides matching TRBD1. Trimming cost V 7 bases and J 3 bases; bases outside gene matches: 17. The CDR3 consists of 17 residues. Germline V gene sequence: CDR1 MDHEN, CDR2 SYDVKM. The entire variable domain, with the rest obtained from reference TRBV28 and TRBJ2-7, is as follows: DVKVTQSSRYLVKRTGEKVFLECVQDMDHENMFWYRQDPGLGLRLIYFSYDVKMKEKGDIPEGYSVSREKKERFSLILESASTNQTSMYLCASTPQGAQPVHYEQYFGPGTRLTVT.

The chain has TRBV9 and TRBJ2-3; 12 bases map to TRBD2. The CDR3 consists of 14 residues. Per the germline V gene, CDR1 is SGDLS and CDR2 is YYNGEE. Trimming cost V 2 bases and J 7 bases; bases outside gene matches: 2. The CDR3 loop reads CASSVGTSGHTQYF. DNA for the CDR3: TGTGCCAGCAGCGTCGGGACTAGCGGGCATACGCAGTATTTT.

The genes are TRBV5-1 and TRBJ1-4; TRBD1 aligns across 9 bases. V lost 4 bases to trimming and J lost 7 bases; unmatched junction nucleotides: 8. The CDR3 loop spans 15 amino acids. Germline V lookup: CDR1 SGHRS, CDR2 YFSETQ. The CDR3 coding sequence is TGCGCCAGCAGCCGGTTGGGACAGGGAGTTGAAAAACTGTTTTTT. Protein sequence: CASSRLGQGVEKLFF.

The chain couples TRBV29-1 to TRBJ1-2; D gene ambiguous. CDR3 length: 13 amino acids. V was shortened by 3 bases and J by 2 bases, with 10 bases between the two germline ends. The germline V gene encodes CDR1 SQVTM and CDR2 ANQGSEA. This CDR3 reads CSVDLQTNYGYTF. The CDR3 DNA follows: TGCAGCGTTGATCTCCAAACAAACTATGGCTACACCTTC. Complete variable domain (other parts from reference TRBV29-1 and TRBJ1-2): SAVISQKPSRDICQRGTSLTIQCQVDSQVTMMFWYRQQPGQSLTLIATANQGSEATYESGFVIDKFPISRPNLTFSTLTVSNMSPEDSSIYLCSVDLQTNYGYTFGSGTRLTVV.

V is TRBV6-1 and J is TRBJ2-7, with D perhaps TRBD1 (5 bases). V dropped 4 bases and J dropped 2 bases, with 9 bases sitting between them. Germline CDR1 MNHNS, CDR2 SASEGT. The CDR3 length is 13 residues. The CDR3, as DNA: TGTGCCAGCAGTGTCACAGGTGCCTACGAGCAGTACGTC. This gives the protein CASSVTGAYEQYV.

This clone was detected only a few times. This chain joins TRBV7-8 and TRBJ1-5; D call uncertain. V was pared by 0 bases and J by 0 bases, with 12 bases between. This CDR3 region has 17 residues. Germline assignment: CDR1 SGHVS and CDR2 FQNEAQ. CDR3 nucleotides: TGTGCCAGCAGCTTAGCGTTCGCCAGTTATAGCAATCAGCCCCAGCATTTT. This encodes CASSLAFASYSNQPQHF.

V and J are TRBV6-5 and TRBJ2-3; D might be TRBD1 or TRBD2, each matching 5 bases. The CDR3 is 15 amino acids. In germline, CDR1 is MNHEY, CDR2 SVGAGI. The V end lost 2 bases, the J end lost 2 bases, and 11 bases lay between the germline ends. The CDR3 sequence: CASSYAGAATDTQYF. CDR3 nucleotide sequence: TGTGCCAGCAGTTACGCCGGGGCGGCCACAGATACGCAGTATTTT.

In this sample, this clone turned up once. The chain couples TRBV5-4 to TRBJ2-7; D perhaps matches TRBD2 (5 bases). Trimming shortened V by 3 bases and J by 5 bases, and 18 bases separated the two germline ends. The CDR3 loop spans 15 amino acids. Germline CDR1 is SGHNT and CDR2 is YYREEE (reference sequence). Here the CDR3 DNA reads TGTGCCAGCAGCTCCGTTGGGGTCACGGGGAACGAGCAGTACTTC. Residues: CASSSVGVTGNEQYF.

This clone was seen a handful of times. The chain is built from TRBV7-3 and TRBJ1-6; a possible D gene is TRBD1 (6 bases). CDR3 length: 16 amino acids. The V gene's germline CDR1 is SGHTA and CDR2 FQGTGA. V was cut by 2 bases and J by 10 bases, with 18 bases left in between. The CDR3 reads CASSLSSGGIGSPLHF. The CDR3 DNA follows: TGTGCCAGCAGCTTATCCTCGGGGGGCATAGGATCACCCCTCCACTTT.